The clone carrying this T cell receptor beta chain was seen only a few times. Its target is unknown. This record comes from a study of beta chain features in type 1 diabetes. Study summary: Healthy donors, compared against patients, showed similar age, gender and cell yields. Findings and caveats of the study: Researchers reported that naive, central memory and Treg TCRB repertoires appeared more similar in patients than in healthy donors.

Germline loops: CDR1 LGHNA, CDR2 YSLEER. Trimming left V 0 bases short and J 13 bases short, with 16 bases between. This CDR3 is built from 13 residues. Of the isolated RNA, all was reverse transcribed, and so the sequenced material was expressed TCRB transcripts. Naive, central memory and regulatory T cell samples yielded a few million reads on average. The table came from immunoSEQ multiplex PCR; TCRdb's copy has only in-frame clones and leaves some out. This table has some 410,000 clones, 11% to 15% appearing once. The chain uses TRBV4-3 and TRBJ2-7; the D gene is possibly TRBD2 (5 bases). The sequence came from a man aged 25-40 years in good health. The sequenced sample was naive CD4+ T cells from blood. The DNA of the CDR3 is TGCGCCAGCAGCCAAGATCGGTCGGGGTTTCTATACTTC. This codes for CASSQDRSGFLYF.